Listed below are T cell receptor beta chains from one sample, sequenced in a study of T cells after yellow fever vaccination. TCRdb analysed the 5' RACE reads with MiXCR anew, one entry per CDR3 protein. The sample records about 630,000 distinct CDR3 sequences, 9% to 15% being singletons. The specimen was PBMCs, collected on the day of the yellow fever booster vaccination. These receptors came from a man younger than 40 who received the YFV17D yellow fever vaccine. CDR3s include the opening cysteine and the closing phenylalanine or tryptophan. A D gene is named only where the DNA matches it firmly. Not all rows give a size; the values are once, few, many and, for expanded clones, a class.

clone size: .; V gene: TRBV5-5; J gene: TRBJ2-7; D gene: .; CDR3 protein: CASSSAGALYEQYF; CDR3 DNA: TGTGCCAGCAGCTCGGCGGGGGCGCTCTACGAGCAGTACTTC
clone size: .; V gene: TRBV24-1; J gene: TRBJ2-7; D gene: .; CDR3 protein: CATSKKIESNPSYEQYF; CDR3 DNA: TGTGCCACCAGCAAAAAAATCGAAAGTAATCCGTCCTACGAGCAGTACTTC
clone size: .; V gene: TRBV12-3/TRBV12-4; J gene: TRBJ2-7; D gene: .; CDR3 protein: CASSLTDPSYEQYF; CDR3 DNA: TGTGCCAGCAGTTTAACCGACCCGTCCTACGAGCAGTACTTC
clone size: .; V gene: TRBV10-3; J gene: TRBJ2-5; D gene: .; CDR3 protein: CAISLPSGGGETQYF; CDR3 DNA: TGTGCCATCAGTCTCCCCTCAGGGGGGGGAGAGACCCAGTACTTC
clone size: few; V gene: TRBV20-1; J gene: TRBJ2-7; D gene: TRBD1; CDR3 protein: CSGKDTSGQGRWEQYF; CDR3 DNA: TGCAGTGGGAAGGACACCTCGGGACAGGGGCGGTGGGAGCAGTACTTC
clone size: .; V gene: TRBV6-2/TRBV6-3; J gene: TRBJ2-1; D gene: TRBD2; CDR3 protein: CASSRGLARYNEQFF; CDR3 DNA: TGTGCCAGCAGTAGGGGACTAGCGAGATACAATGAGCAGTTCTTC
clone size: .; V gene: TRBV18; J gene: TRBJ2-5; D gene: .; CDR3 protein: CASSPLPQETQYF; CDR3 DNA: TGTGCCAGCTCACCACTCCCCCAAGAGACCCAGTACTTC
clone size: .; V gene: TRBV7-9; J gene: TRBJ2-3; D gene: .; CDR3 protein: CASSLRAVRGEDTQYF; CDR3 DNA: TGTGCCAGCAGCTTACGAGCGGTCAGGGGGGAAGATACGCAGTATTTT
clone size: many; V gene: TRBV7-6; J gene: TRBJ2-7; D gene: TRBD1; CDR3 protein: CASSLNGQGYEQYF; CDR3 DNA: TGTGCCAGCAGCTTAAATGGACAGGGCTACGAGCAGTACTTC
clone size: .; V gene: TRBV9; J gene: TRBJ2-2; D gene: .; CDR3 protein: CASSPPEDTGELFF; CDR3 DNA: TGTGCCAGCAGCCCCCCCGAGGACACCGGGGAGCTGTTTTTT
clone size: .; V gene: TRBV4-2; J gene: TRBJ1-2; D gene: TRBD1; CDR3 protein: CASSQERGDRTNYGYTF; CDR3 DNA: TGTGCCAGCAGCCAAGAGAGAGGGGACAGGACTAACTATGGCTACACCTTC
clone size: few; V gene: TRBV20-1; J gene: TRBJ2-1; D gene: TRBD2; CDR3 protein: CSASLAGGYNEQFF; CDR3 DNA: TGCAGTGCTAGCCTAGCGGGAGGTTACAATGAGCAGTTCTTC
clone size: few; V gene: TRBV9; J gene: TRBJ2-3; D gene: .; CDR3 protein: CASSETPTDTQYF; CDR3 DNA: TGTGCCAGCAGCGAAACTCCCACAGATACGCAGTATTTT
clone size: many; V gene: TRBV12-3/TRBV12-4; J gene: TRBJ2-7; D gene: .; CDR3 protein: CASTLGVEQYF; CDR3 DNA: TGTGCCAGCACGCTGGGGGTGGAGCAGTACTTC
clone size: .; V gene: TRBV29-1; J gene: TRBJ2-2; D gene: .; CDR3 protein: CSVSGTKNTGELFF; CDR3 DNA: TGCAGCGTTTCCGGGACAAAGAACACCGGGGAGCTGTTTTTT
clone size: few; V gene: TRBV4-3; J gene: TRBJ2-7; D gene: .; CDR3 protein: CASSLQVSSYEQYF; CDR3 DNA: TGCGCCAGCAGCCTACAGGTTAGCTCCTACGAGCAGTACTTC
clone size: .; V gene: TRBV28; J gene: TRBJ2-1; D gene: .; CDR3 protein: CASSFLGQFPSNVQFF; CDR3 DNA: TGTGCCAGCAGTTTCCTCGGACAGTTCCCCTCTAATGTGCAGTTCTTC
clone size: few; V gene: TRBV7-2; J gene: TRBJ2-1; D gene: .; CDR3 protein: CASRFPERQQFF; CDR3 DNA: TGTGCCAGCAGATTCCCCGAGCGCCAGCAGTTCTTC
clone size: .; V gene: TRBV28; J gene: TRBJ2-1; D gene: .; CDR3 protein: CASSLVQGSSYNEQFF; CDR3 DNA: TGTGCCAGCAGTTTGGTTCAGGGGAGCTCCTACAATGAGCAGTTCTTC
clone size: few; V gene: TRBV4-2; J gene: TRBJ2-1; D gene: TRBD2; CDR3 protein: CASSPGLAGAPEQFF; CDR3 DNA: TGTGCCAGCAGCCCGGGACTAGCGGGAGCCCCTGAGCAGTTCTTC